This TCR beta chain was captured in a study of T cells in women clearing cervical HPV infection. Overall study: Controls gave blood once infection was undetectable; cases at lesion identification. Whole-study findings and limits: Richness plus V gene abundances separated cases from controls with AUC 0.65 to 0.85. Repertoire richness, not evenness, was significantly elevated in CIN3+ cases versus controls. Controls had more TRBV6-7 (about 0.15%) than cases (approximately 0.11%).

Worth noting for this clone: Its cognate antigen is unknown. Read coverage stops 3 residues before the CDR3 terminus; the germline J gene supplies the remainder.

Profiling relied on immunoSEQ multiplex PCR, and the TCRdb table lists in-frame clones only, not all of them. Its listing shows some 30,000 clones. The V gene end was trimmed by 4 bases and the J gene end by 5 bases; junction bases not matched to a gene: 11. The CDR3 has 15 amino acids. The germline V gene encodes CDR1 SGHTA and CDR2 FQGTGA. This sequence originates from a woman between 18 and 75 years old with a cervical HPV16 infection that either progressed to CIN3+ or cleared (not recorded which). This chain joins TRBV7-3 and TRBJ2-7, with 7 bases matching TRBD1. What was sequenced was blood buffy coat. The DNA read from the CDR3 is TGTGCCAGCAGCTCCCACAGGGGTTCGATCGACGAG. Translated: CASSSHRGSIDE. The CDR3 in full is CASSSHRGSIDEQYF.